This T cell receptor (beta chain) originates from a study of beta chain features in type 1 diabetes. Study as a whole: Patients did not differ from healthy donors in age, gender or cell yield.

Whole-study results and caveats: Amplification by PCR could prefer shorter templates, with the same effect in patients and controls. There was a moderate but significant shortening of TCRB CDR3s in all four CD4+ subsets of Type 1 diabetes patients.

Trimming took 1 base from V and 1 from J, leaving 10 bases between them. CDR3 length equals 15 residues. CDR1 is SGHRS, CDR2 YFSETQ, per germline. Expressed TCRB transcripts were sequenced after all isolated RNA was converted to cDNA. Libraries were prepared by immunoSEQ multiplex PCR; TCRdb keeps only in-frame clonotypes and omits some of them. Here the sample spans approximately 37,000 clones, roughly 49% being singletons. Regarding this clone: Its specificity is not known.

V is TRBV5-1 and J is TRBJ2-3, with a weak D call TRBD2 (7 bases). Sample: central memory CD4+ T cells from blood. The TCR sequence derives from a woman younger than 30 in good health. The CDR3: CASSLTGGRTDTQYF. The CDR3 DNA reads as TGCGCCAGCAGCTTGACGGGGGGCCGCACAGATACGCAGTATTTT. Using reference TRBV5-1 and TRBJ2-3 for the parts outside the CDR3, the full variable domain is KAGVTQTPRYLIKTRGQQVTLSCSPISGHRSVSWYQQTPGQGLQFLFEYFSETQRNKGNFPGRFSGRQFSNSRSEMNVSTLELGDSALYLCASSLTGGRTDTQYFGPGTRLTVL.